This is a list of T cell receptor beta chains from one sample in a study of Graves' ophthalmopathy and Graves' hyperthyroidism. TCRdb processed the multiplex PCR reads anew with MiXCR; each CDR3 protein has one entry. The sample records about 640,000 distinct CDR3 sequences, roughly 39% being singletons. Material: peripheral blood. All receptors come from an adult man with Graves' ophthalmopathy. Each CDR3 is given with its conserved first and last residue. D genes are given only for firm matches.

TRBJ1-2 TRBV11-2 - CASSRQDRNFYGYTF
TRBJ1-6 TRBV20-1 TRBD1 CSATPFGTGDSPLHF
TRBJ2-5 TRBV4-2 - CASSQPYQETQYF
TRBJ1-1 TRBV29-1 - CSSPSSGNEAFF
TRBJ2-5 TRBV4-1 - CASKERPGETQYF
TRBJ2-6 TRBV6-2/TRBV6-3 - CASSFDGIYGANVLTF
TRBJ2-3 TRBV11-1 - CASSLTSSTDTQYF
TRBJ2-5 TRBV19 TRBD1 CASGYRGTLETQYF
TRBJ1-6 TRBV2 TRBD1 CASSNAGTAHNSPLHF
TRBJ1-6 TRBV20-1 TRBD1 CSAQGQGNSPLHF
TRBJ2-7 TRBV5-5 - CASSFRRQEDGSYEQYF
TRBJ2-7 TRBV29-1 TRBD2 CSVGGVYEQYF
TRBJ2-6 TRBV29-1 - CSVEDPGDTGANVLTF
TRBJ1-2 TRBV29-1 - CSVEEGRNYGCTF
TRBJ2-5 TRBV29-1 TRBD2 CSVGGGEETQYF
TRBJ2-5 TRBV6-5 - CASSPQETRETQYF
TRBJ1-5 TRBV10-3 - CAISEGPREDQPQHF
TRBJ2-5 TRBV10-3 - CAISDLPGRGETQYF
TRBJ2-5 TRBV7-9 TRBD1 CASTALQGETQYF
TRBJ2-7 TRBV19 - CASSASGDYEQYF
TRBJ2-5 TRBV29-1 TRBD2 CSLGEAGGKTQYF
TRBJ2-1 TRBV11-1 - CASSLADIGRDYNEQFF
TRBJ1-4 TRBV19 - CASSILSGTQEKLFF
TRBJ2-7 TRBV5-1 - CASSSSPSGRDEQYF
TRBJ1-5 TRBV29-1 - CSVGWTGQPQHF
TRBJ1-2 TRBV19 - CASTPGHINYGYTF
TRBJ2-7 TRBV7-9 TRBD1 CASSPQDRGYEQYF
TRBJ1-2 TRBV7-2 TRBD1 CASSLPQGAPGGYTF
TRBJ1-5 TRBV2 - CASIGTLNQPQHF
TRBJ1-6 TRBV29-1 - CSLVGRGGNSPLHF
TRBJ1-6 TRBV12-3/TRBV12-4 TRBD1 CASSPGTGVFNSPLHF
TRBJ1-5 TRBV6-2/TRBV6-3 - CASSVWTPNFNQPQHF
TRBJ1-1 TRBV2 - CASSEGRVAFF
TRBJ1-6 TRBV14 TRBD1 CASSPGQGSSNSPLHF
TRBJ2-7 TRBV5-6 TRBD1 CASSSQTGVGEQYF
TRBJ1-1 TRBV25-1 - CASSYSSSMNTEAFF
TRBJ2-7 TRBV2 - CASSDPRGSPYEQYF
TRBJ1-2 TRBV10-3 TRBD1 CAISPGQGTLNYGYTF
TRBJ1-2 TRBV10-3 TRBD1 CASSSLPGQGPLWGYTF
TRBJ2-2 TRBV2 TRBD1 CASSSHPQGAKGTGELFF
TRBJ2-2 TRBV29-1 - CSVTAPPNTGELFF
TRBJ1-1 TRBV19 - CASSIRQSLNTEAFF
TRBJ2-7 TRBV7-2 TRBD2 CASSLHDTTSGGSYEQYF
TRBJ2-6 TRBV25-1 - CASSPSGSGVNVLTF